This T cell receptor (beta chain) was recovered during a study of blood T cell repertoires in COVID-19. Looking at the study overall: Some COVID-19 samples were acute and others convalescent; all came from the United States, Italy and Spain. Sources were T cells, B-cell-depleted T cells, or PBMCs; the material itself was cDNA or gDNA.

Germline CDR1 and CDR2: LGHDT and YNNKEL (reference sequence). The CDR3 runs 16 residues. Between the trimmed V and J ends, which lost 0 bases and 3 bases, there was a span of 13 bases. In the original workflow: Reference gene primer amplification yielded estimated nucleated cell counts. Some clones are missing from TCRdb's copy, which holds only in-frame ones; the method was immunoSEQ multiplex PCR. The V and J calls and clone size come from that table; D and trimming were worked out from the DNA. The table includes roughly 150,000 clones, 81% detected once. The sequencing sample was made of peripheral blood. This clonotype was obtained from a man in his sixties with active or convalescent COVID-19. V is TRBV3-1 (or the pseudogene TRBV3-2) and J is TRBJ2-3; D possibly corresponds to TRBD1 (5 bases). The CDR3 sequence: CASSQEGRVGTDTQYF. In DNA, the CDR3 is TGTGCCAGCAGCCAAGAGGGCAGGGTAGGGACAGATACGCAGTATTTT.